The clone carrying this T cell receptor (beta chain) was detected once. Antigen unknown. This specimen belongs to a study of shared clonotypes between healthy human individuals. Notes on the study in general: Among non-shared clonotypes, generation probabilities were lower than among those shared by all four donors. Between several donors, naive CD4 clonotypes were shared at a level of about 5%.

Only in-frame clones appear in the TCRdb table, and some are missing; sequencing was by immunoSEQ multiplex PCR. The sample yields around 990,000 clones, 60% to 85% seen once. Healthy HIV-negative adults with no recent acute infections or vaccinations were recruited as donors. Germline CDR1 is MNHEY and CDR2 is SMNVEV (reference sequence). Unmatched junction bases numbered 10, after V lost 5 bases and J lost 4 bases. This CDR3 has 15 amino acids. This receptor was identified in a man aged 18 to 29 in good health. Some clones in this sample may be carry-over from other donors' samples. Source material: memory CD4+ T cells from PBMCs. Stated subset: CD45RA-negative fraction. V gene TRBV27 combines with J gene TRBJ2-7, with TRBD2 identical over 8 bases. The DNA of the CDR3 is TGTGCCAGCAGTCCCCTCGGGATAGCGGGGTACGAGCAGTACTTC. Amino acids: CASSPLGIAGYEQYF.